Included here is one T cell receptor (beta chain) sequence, with context. Its cognate antigen is unknown. Method: immunoSEQ multiplex PCR; TCRdb's copy keeps in-frame clones and lacks some. Among 55,000 to 75,000 clones listed, 80% were seen once. CDR3 length: 15 amino acids. The germline V gene encodes CDR1 MNHEY and CDR2 SVGAGI. V shed 0 bases and J 5 bases; nucleotides not matched to a gene: 4. The data derive from a study of OX40 agonist ivuxolimab in advanced cancers. Looking at the study overall: Patients treated during dose escalation were battling hepatocellular carcinoma, melanoma, renal cell or head and neck cancer. Study-level results: At 0.1-3.0 mg/kg, partial responders had clonal expansion among the lowest observed. Expanded peripheral T-cell antigen specificity went undetermined.

The V gene is TRBV6-5, the J gene TRBJ2-1; 7 bases agree with TRBD1. The receptor was isolated from an adult with an advanced solid tumor such as melanoma, head and neck, liver or kidney cancer. Sample: CD4+ or CD8+ T cells sorted from blood, taken in a trial of the OX40 agonist ivuxolimab. CDR3 sequence (DNA): TGTGCCAGCAGTTACTCCCGGGACAGAAACAATGAGCAGTTCTTC. Translating it yields CASSYSRDRNNEQFF.